This TCR beta chain derives from a study of cytotoxic CD8 clonotypes in ibrutinib-treated CLL. On the study more broadly: Averaging across samples gave approximately 260,000 productive templates and more than 80,000 productive rearrangements.

Here immunoSEQ multiplex PCR was the method, and the copy in TCRdb shows in-frame clones only, minus some. Here the sample spans about 32,000 clones, 60% to 80% being singletons. This CDR3 has 14 amino acids. J gave up 5 bases and V 4 bases, and 4 bases lay outside the gene matches. Per the germline V gene, CDR1 is SGHVS and CDR2 is FQNEAQ. Frozen PBMC stocks contributed around 2 micrograms of genomic DNA to the TCR beta libraries. This clone was counted between two and nine times. The sequencing used PBMCs, collected at disease progression, from a patient treated with ibrutinib. V gene TRBV7-8 combines with J gene TRBJ2-5; 10 bases fit TRBD1. The clonotype was recovered from a human donor with chronic lymphocytic leukemia. CDR3 loop: CASSSDRGIETQYF. The CDR3, as DNA: TGTGCCAGCAGCTCGGACAGGGGGATTGAGACCCAGTACTTC.